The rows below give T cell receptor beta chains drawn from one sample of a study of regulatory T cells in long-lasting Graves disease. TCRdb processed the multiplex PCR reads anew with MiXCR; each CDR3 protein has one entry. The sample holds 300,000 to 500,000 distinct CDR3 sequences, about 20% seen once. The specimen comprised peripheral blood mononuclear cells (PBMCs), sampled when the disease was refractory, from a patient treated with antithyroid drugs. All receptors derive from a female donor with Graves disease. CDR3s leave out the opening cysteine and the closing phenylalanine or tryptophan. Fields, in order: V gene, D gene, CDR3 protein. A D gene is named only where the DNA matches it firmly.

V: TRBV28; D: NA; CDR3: ASSLGDRAQASQY
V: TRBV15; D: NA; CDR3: ATSRDPGLARYYGYT
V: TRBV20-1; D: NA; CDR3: SARGGSYEQY
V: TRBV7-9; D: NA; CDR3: ASSLTDIPYSYEQY
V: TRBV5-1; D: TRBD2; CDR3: ASSLGAGGTYEQY
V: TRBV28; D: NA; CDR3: ASSLSGRQTQY
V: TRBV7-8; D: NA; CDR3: ASSSYHREPRAF
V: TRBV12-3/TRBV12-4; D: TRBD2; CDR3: ASTLGGRIGELF
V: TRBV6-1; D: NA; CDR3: ASSEATLNYSPLH
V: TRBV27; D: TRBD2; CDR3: ASSSFGEGQY
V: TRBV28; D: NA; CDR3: ASSLGGAHYGYT
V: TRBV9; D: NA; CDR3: ASSPHSGELF
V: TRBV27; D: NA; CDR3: ASSLYPRGGRREQY
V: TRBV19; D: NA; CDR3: ASSIANIGGYT
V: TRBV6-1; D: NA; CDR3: ASTQPVDSGGYT
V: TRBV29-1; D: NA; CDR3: SVEGAGTGELF
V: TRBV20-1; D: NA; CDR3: SAREWSGANVLT
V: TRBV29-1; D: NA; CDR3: SVEVGGYNEQF
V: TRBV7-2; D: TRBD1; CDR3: ASSNTGGKETQY
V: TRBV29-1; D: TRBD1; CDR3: SVEPRQGDLYGYT
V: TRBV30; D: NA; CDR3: AWSVRGRGSNQPQH
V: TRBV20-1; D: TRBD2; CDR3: SARGQRGDSYEQY
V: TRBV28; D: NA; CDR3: ASNNQNTGELF
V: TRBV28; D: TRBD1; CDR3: ASSPVTGQGIYEQY